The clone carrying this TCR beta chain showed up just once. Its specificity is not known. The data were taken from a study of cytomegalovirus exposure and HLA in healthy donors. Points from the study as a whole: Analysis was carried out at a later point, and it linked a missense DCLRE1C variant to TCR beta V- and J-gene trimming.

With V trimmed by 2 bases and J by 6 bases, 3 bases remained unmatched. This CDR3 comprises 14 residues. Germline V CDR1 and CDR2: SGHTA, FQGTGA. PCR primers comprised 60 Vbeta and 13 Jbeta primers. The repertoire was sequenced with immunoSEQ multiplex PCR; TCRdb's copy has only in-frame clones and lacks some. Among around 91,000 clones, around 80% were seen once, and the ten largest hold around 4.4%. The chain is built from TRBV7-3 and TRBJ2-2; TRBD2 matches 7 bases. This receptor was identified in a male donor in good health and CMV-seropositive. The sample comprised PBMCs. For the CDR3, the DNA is TGTGCCAGCAGCTTAGCTAGCGGAGCCGGGGAGCTGTTTTTT. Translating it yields CASSLASGAGELFF.